One sample yielded the 14 T cell receptor beta chains listed below, sequenced in a study of a mutant IDH1 vaccine in newly diagnosed glioma. Indicated time point: baseline, week 1 (first vaccination visit). Described treatment: pre-vaccination baseline after standard-of-care therapy. Assay: immunoSEQ multiplex PCR; the TCRdb copy retains only in-frame clones and omits some. The sample shows 99,000 or so clones, about 87% of them seen only once. Specimen: PBMCs, collected from a glioma patient treated with radiotherapy, temozolomide or both. The origin of the receptors is a woman between 50 and 59 years old with glioma.

The J gene is TRBJ1-2, the V gene TRBV6-1, with 9 bases lining up with TRBD1. J lost 1 base, V lost 8 bases, and 8 bases had no gene match. In germline, CDR1 is MNHNS, CDR2 SASEGT. There are 15 residues in the CDR3. The CDR3 DNA reads TGTGCCAGCTTCGAAGGACAGGGGTTTAACTATGGCTACACCTTC. Its translation is CASFEGQGFNYGYTF.

J is TRBJ2-1 and V is TRBV10-3; D gene ambiguous. The germline V gene has CDR1 ENHRY and CDR2 SYGVKD. The germline V and J ends were trimmed by 11 bases and 1 base, with 6 bases remaining between them. The CDR3 covers 11 residues. The CDR3 DNA reads TGTGCCTCGGGTTCCTACAATGAGCAGTTCTTC. Translating it yields CASGSYNEQFF.

V is TRBV6-5 and J is TRBJ1-5; 10 nucleotides line up with TRBD1. Trimming at V came to 9 bases and at J to 6 bases, leaving 5 bases not matched to a gene. Looked up from germline, CDR1 is MNHEY and CDR2 is SVGAGI. This CDR3 comprises 13 residues. CDR3 bases: TGTGCCAGAAGGGACAGGGGATGTCAGCCCCAGCATTTT. Translating gives CARRDRGCQPQHF.

The chain has TRBV7-2 and TRBJ1-2, with TRBD1 as a possible D gene (6 bases). CDR1 SGHTA and CDR2 FQGNSA come from the germline V gene. The CDR3 sequence is 14 residues long. Trimming shortened V by 4 bases and J by 4 bases, and 13 bases separated the two germline ends. In nucleotides, the CDR3 is TGTGCCAGCAGCTACCTACAGGGAGGCTATGGCTACACCTTC. Translated: CASSYLQGGYGYTF.

The chain uses TRBV27 and TRBJ1-6; no definite D call. Germline values: CDR1 MNHEY, CDR2 SMNVEV (reference sequence). V lost 5 bases and J lost 10, with 15 bases in between. CDR3 size: 14 residues. Written as DNA, the CDR3 is TGTGCCAGCAGTCCGAGGGCCCTCGAGTCACCCCTCCACTTT. This codes for CASSPRALESPLHF.

CDR3 amino acids: CASSLGQINEKLFF. CDR3 bases: TGTGCCAGCAGCTTAGGACAGATCAATGAAAAACTGTTTTTT. The chain links TRBV7-9 to TRBJ1-4; perhaps TRBD1 as D (5 bases). This CDR3 spans 14 amino acids. Germline CDR1 reads SEHNR; CDR2 reads FQNEAQ (reference sequence). V lost 1 base to trimming and J lost 5 bases, with 8 bases between them.

The chain links TRBV4-1 to TRBJ2-5, with 14 positions matching TRBD2. Gene TRBJ2-7 matches the end of the DNA better, so the J call may be wrong. Per germline, CDR1 MGHRA and CDR2 YSYEKL. The CDR3 length is 15 residues. CDR3 residues: CASSDGLAGGYEQYF. CDR3 bases: TGCGCCAGCAGCGACGGACTAGCGGGAGGCTACGAGCAGTACTTC.

V usage is TRBV4-2 and J usage is TRBJ2-3; D gene ambiguous. The CDR3 sequence is 13 residues long. V dropped 1 base and J dropped 5 bases, with 7 bases sitting between them. Germline CDR1 and CDR2: LGHNA and YNFKEQ. In DNA form, the CDR3 reads TGTGCCAGCAGCCAAGGGTTGTTAGATACGCAGTATTTT. Translating gives CASSQGLLDTQYF.

The chain uses TRBV27 and TRBJ2-5; 7 bases are shared with TRBD1. The J call is doubtful: the DNA matches TRBJ2-7 better. The length of the CDR3 is 14 residues. Germline V gives CDR1 MNHEY, CDR2 SMNVEV (reference sequence). The DNA for the CDR3 is TGTGCCAGCAAGAGGACTCGAGGGGGCAACGAGCAGTACTTC. It yields the protein CASKRTRGGNEQYF.

The chain carries TRBV11-2 and TRBJ2-2; D call uncertain. CDR1 is SGHAT, CDR2 FQNNGV, per germline. V dropped 8 bases and J dropped 1 base, with 8 bases sitting between them. CDR3 size: 13 residues. Here the CDR3 DNA reads TGTGCCAGCCTTAAGGGGAACACCGGGGAGCTGTTTTTT. It specifies CASLKGNTGELFF.

The gene calls are TRBV5-8 and TRBJ2-3; possible D gene TRBD1, 5 bases. The CDR3 runs 15 residues. CDR1 is SGHTS and CDR2 is YDEGEE in the germline V gene. V shed 0 bases and J shed 1 base, with 9 bases lying between them. The CDR3 region has the DNA TGTGCCAGCAGCTTGGAAGGGGTCCGCACAGATACGCAGTATTTT. It specifies CASSLEGVRTDTQYF. The variable domain in full, completed from reference TRBV5-8 and TRBJ2-3, reads EAGVTQSPTHLIKTRGQQATLRCSPISGHTSVYWYQQALGLGLQFLLWYDEGEERNRGNFPPRFSGRQFPNYSSELNVNALELEDSALYLCASSLEGVRTDTQYFGPGTRLTVL.

V usage is TRBV5-8 and J usage is TRBJ2-7; unclear D gene. Germline-derived CDR1 and CDR2 are SGHTS and YDEGEE. Trimming removed 5 bases from V and 6 bases from J, with 15 bases in between. CDR3 length: 13 residues. This CDR3 reads CASRESGTGEQYF. The CDR3 DNA sequence: TGTGCCAGCAGGGAATCGGGTACGGGCGAGCAGTACTTC.

This chain connects TRBV18 to TRBJ1-5; D not resolved. Trimming removed 1 base at V and 0 bases at J, with 7 bases between. The CDR3 length is 15 residues. Germline V gene lookup returns CDR1 KGHSH and CDR2 LQKENI. The CDR3: CASSPLDSSNQPQHF. The CDR3 region has the DNA TGTGCCAGCTCACCACTCGATAGTAGCAATCAGCCCCAGCATTTT.

In its sample, this clone was seen a few times. The chain joins TRBV28 to TRBJ2-4; D is unresolved. Germline lookup yields CDR1 MDHEN and CDR2 SYDVKM. Trimming left V 3 bases short and J 6 bases short, with 6 bases between. The CDR3 consists of 12 residues. CDR3 in DNA: TGTGCCAGCAGTTTTTCGAGAAACATTCAGTACTTC. Its protein product is CASSFSRNIQYF.